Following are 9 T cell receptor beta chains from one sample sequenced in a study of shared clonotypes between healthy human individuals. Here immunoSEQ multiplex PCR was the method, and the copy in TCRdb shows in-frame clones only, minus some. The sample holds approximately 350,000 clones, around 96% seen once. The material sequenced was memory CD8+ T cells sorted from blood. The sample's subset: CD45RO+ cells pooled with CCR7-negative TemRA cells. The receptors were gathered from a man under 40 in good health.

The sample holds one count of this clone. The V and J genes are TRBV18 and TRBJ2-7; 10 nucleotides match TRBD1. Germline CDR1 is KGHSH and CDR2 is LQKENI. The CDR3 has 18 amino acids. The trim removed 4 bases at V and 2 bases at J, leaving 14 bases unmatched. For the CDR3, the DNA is TGTGCCAGCTCACGAGGCCGGTGGTCGGACAGGGGGGCCTACGAGCAGTACTTC. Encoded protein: CASSRGRWSDRGAYEQYF.

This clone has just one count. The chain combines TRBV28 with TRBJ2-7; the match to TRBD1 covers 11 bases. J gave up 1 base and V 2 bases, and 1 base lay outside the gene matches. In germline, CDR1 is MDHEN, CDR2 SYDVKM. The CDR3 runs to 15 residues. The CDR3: CASSLRDRGSYEQYF. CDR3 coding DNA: TGTGCCAGCAGTTTAAGGGACAGGGGGTCCTACGAGCAGTACTTC.

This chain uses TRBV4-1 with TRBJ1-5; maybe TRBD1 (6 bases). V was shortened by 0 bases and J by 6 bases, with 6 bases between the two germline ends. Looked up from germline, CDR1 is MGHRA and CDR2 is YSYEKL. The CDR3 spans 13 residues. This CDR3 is CASSQEGGQPQHF. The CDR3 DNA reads TGCGCCAGCAGCCAAGAAGGGGGTCAGCCCCAGCATTTT.

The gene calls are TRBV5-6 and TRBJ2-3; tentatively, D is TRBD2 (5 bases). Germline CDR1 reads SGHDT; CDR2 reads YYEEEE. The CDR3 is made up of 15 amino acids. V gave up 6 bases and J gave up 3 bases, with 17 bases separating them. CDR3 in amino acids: CASTQPGRGTDTQYF. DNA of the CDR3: TGTGCCAGCACCCAACCGGGGAGAGGAACAGATACGCAGTATTTT. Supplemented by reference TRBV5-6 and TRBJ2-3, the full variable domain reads DAGVTQSPTHLIKTRGQQVTLRCSPKSGHDTVSWYQQALGQGPQFIFQYYEEEERQRGNFPDRFSGHQFPNYSSELNVNALLLGDSALYLCASTQPGRGTDTQYFGPGTRLTVL.

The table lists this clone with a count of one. The CDR3: CASSLARQENEQYF. The CDR3 nucleotides are TGCGCCAGCAGCTTGGCTCGACAGGAGAACGAGCAGTACTTC. This chain joins TRBV5-1 and TRBJ2-7; D perhaps matches TRBD1 (6 bases). The V end lost 0 bases, the J end lost 5 bases, and 12 bases lay between the germline ends. Germline loops: CDR1 SGHRS, CDR2 YFSETQ. The CDR3 runs to 14 residues.

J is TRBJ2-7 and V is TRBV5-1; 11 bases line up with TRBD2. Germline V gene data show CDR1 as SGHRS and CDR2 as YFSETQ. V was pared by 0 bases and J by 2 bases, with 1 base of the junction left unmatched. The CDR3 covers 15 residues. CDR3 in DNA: TGCGCCAGCAGCTTGGTAGCGGGAGGGCCCTACGAGCAGTACTTC. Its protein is CASSLVAGGPYEQYF.

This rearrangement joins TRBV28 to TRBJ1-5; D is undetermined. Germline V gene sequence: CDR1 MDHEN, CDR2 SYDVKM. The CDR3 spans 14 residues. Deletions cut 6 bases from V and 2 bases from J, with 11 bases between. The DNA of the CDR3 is TGTGCCAGCAGCCCGACGCCGGGCAATCAGCCCCAGCATTTT. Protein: CASSPTPGNQPQHF. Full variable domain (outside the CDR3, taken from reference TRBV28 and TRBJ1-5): DVKVTQSSRYLVKRTGEKVFLECVQDMDHENMFWYRQDPGLGLRLIYFSYDVKMKEKGDIPEGYSVSREKKERFSLILESASTNQTSMYLCASSPTPGNQPQHFGDGTRLSIL.

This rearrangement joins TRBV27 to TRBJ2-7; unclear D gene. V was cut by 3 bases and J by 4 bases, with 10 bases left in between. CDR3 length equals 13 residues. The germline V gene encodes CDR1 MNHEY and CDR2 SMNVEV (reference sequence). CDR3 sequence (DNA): TGTGCCAGCAGTTTCCGCTCTACATACGAGCAGTACTTC. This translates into CASSFRSTYEQYF.

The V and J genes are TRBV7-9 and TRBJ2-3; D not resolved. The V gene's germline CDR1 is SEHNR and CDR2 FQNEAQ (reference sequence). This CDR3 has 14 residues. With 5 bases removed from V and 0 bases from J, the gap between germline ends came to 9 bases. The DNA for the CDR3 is TGTGCCAGCAGCCCCGAGACTAGCACAGATACGCAGTATTTT. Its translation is CASSPETSTDTQYF.